A selection of T cell receptor beta chains follows, all from one sample in a study of T cell clonotyping in hematopoietic cell transplantation. TCRdb's copy holds only in-frame clones and misses some; the assay was immunoSEQ multiplex PCR. The data contain about 36,000 clones, approximately 89% of them singletons. Sequenced input: peripheral blood mononuclear cells. The source of these receptors is a middle-aged woman in good health. Some clones in this sample may be carry-over from other donors' samples. Each CDR3 is given with its conserved first and last residue. The D gene is left open where the match is weak. Clone sizes are given selectively: once, few, many, or a class where the clone is expanded.

TRBV5-1	TRBJ2-7	-	once	TGCGCCAGCAGCTTGATTGACAGCTACGAGCAGTACTTC	CASSLIDSYEQYF
TRBV30	TRBJ2-6	-	once	TGTGCCTGGAGTTTGGGATTCGGGGCCAACGTCCTGACTTTC	CAWSLGFGANVLTF
TRBV30	TRBJ2-7	TRBD1	-	TGTGCCTGGAATCTGGGCGGACAGGGGTGGTACGAGCAGTACTTC	CAWNLGGQGWYEQYF
TRBV5-6	TRBJ2-5	TRBD2	-	TGTGCCAGCAGCTTGACTAGCGGGGTTCAAGAGACCCAGTACTTC	CASSLTSGVQETQYF
TRBV5-6	TRBJ2-1	TRBD2	-	TGTGCCAGCAGCTGGCGGGGGGCGTTTCGGGATGAGCAGTTCTTC	CASSWRGAFRDEQFF
TRBV9	TRBJ2-2	TRBD2	-	TGTGCCAGCAGCGTAGGCCCGGGGGGAGAGGGCGCGGGCACCGGGGAGCTGTTTTTT	CASSVGPGGEGAGTGELFF
TRBV13	TRBJ2-7	TRBD1	-	TGTGCCAGCAGCCTACAGGGGGATCCCTACGAGCAGTACTTC	CASSLQGDPYEQYF
TRBV28	TRBJ2-7	-	-	TGTGCCAGCTGGGGGCCGGCCTCCTACGAGCAGTACTTC	CASWGPASYEQYF
TRBV6-5	TRBJ1-2	-	-	TGTGCCAGCAGTCGGGGGGGGACGGGCTACACCTTC	CASSRGGTGYTF
TRBV29-1	TRBJ1-1	-	-	TGCAGCGTTGAAGCTCCAGGACAGAAGAACACTGAAGCTTTCTTT	CSVEAPGQKNTEAFF